Below, 32 T cell receptor beta chains from the same sample are listed, as sequenced in a study of blood T cell repertoires in COVID-19. Clones were read by immunoSEQ multiplex PCR, and TCRdb kept only the in-frame ones, dropping some. The table shows 250,000 to 300,000 clones, with around 90% occurring only once. Source material: peripheral blood. These receptors came from a man aged 45-60 years with acute or convalescent COVID-19.

The chain recombines TRBV7-2 with TRBJ2-3; D call uncertain. The germline V gene encodes CDR1 SGHTA and CDR2 FQGNSA. V shed 5 bases and J shed 0 bases, with 9 bases lying between them. CDR3 length: 14 amino acids. The CDR3 bases are TGTGCCAGCAGCCCTTATCCTAGCACAGATACGCAGTATTTT. As protein: CASSPYPSTDTQYF.

The CDR3: CASSHRSRTPLFGSPLHF. The CDR3 DNA follows: TGTGCCAGCAGCCACCGTTCGAGGACACCCCTCTTTGGTTCACCCCTCCACTTT. This chain uses TRBV3-1 (or the pseudogene TRBV3-2) with TRBJ1-6; weak D call: TRBD1 (5 bases). The CDR3 loop spans 18 amino acids. The V end lost 3 bases, the J end lost 9 bases, and 24 bases lay between the germline ends. CDR1 LGHDT and CDR2 YNNKEL come from the germline V gene (reference sequence).

This clone was seen only a few times. The chain couples TRBV7-5 to TRBJ2-2; the D call TRBD1 from the table was never checked on the DNA. TRBV7-5 is termed a pseudogene. The CDR3 has 16 amino acids. The CDR3 loop reads CARSSKDRANTGELFF. The CDR3 DNA reads as TGTGCCAGAAGCTCAAAAGACAGGGCTAACACCGGGGAGCTGTTTTTT.

J is TRBJ2-7 and V is TRBV6-2 or TRBV6-3; perhaps TRBD2 as D (6 bases). The CDR3 is 12 amino acids. Trimming stripped 2 bases from V and 4 bases from J, with 6 bases between. The germline gives CDR1 MNHEY, CDR2 SVGEGT. The CDR3 here is CASSYRGYEQYF. As DNA, the CDR3 is TGTGCCAGCAGTTACCGGGGGTACGAGCAGTACTTC.

This clone was recorded only once. This chain links TRBV25-1 with TRBJ1-1; D is uncertain. Germline values: CDR1 MGHDK, CDR2 SYGVNS. This CDR3 is 12 amino acids long. The V end lost 1 base, the J end lost 7 bases, and 7 bases lay between the germline ends. CDR3 nucleotides: TGTGCCAGCAGTGAATCCCCGGGTGAAGCTTTCTTT. Translated: CASSESPGEAFF.

The rearrangement joins TRBV9 to TRBJ2-1; no definite D call. Trimming took off 0 bases at V and 5 bases at J, with 6 bases between the two ends. Germline assignment: CDR1 SGDLS and CDR2 YYNGEE. The CDR3 covers 13 residues. CDR3 sequence (DNA): TGTGCCAGCAGCGTAGGGCTGGACAATGAGCAGTTCTTC. This translates into CASSVGLDNEQFF.

V is TRBV7-3 and J is TRBJ1-6; 9 nucleotides match TRBD1. CDR3 length: 14 residues. The ends lost 4 bases at V and 8 bases at J; junction bases unmatched: 3. From germline, CDR1 is SGHTA and CDR2 FQGTGA. The chain's CDR3 is CASSSGTGYSPLHF. For the CDR3, the DNA is TGTGCCAGCAGCTCTGGGACAGGGTATTCACCCCTCCACTTT.

The chain joins TRBV29-1 to TRBJ1-2, with D possibly matching TRBD1 (6 bases). CDR3 length: 11 residues. V was pared by 6 bases and J by 6 bases, with 11 bases between. CDR1 and CDR2 from the germline V gene are SQVTM and ANQGSEA. The CDR3 reads CSVSDRHGYTF. The CDR3 coding sequence is TGCAGCGTCTCCGACAGGCATGGCTACACCTTC.

The V and J genes are TRBV19 and TRBJ1-1, with D unresolved. The CDR3 contains 15 residues. Germline lookup yields CDR1 LNHDA and CDR2 SQIVND (reference sequence). Trimming removed 10 bases at V and 1 base at J, with 19 bases between. As DNA, the CDR3 is TGTGCCACCACCCTCGGGGAGAAACAGAACACTGAAGCTTTCTTT. Translating gives CATTLGEKQNTEAFF.

The genes are TRBV18 and TRBJ1-1; no definite D call. Germline lookup yields CDR1 KGHSH and CDR2 LQKENI. This CDR3 comprises 15 residues. With 2 bases removed from V and 3 bases from J, the gap between germline ends came to 13 bases. The CDR3 is CASSPNRGEDTEAFF. Written as DNA, the CDR3 is TGTGCCAGCTCACCAAATCGCGGGGAGGACACTGAAGCTTTCTTT.

The V call is TRBV29-1, the J call TRBJ2-1; D is possibly TRBD1 (7 bases). Per the germline V gene, CDR1 is SQVTM and CDR2 is ANQGSEA. Trimming stripped 2 bases from V and 5 bases from J, with 13 bases between. This CDR3 is built from 14 residues. The CDR3 nucleotides are TGCAGCGTTGAAAATCAGGGGGGAGACAATGAGCAGTTCTTC. Translated, it gives CSVENQGGDNEQFF.

The J gene is TRBJ1-2, the V gene TRBV7-8; 8 bases match TRBD1. Germline V gene data show CDR1 as SGHVS and CDR2 as FQNEAQ. CDR3 length equals 13 residues. V dropped 5 bases and J dropped 3; count of bases not matched to a gene: 2. The CDR3 sequence is CASSQDRDYGYTF. The CDR3 DNA reads TGTGCCAGCAGCCAGGACAGGGACTATGGCTACACCTTC.

This chain's CDR3 is CASSPRGLDYGYTF. DNA for the CDR3: TGTGCCAGCAGCCCCAGGGGCCTTGACTATGGCTACACCTTC. V and J are TRBV3-1 (or the pseudogene TRBV3-2) and TRBJ1-2; TRBD1 is a possible D gene (6 bases). Germline V gene lookup returns CDR1 LGHDT and CDR2 YNNKEL (reference sequence). The V gene lost 4 bases and the J gene lost 3 bases, with 12 bases spanning the gap. The CDR3 contains 14 residues.

This clone was seen once. This chain uses TRBV7-3 with TRBJ2-1; 8 nucleotides line up with TRBD2. Trimming cost V 5 bases and J 5 bases; bases outside gene matches: 8. The CDR3 is 15 amino acids. Germline assignment: CDR1 SGHTA and CDR2 FQGTGA. The CDR3 loop is CASSPTGLGNNEQFF. CDR3 nucleotides: TGTGCCAGCAGCCCAACGGGACTAGGAAACAATGAGCAGTTCTTC.

The sample holds a few counts of this clone. The gene calls are TRBV19 and TRBJ1-5; D call uncertain. The V gene's germline CDR1 is LNHDA and CDR2 SQIVND (reference sequence). The CDR3 has 12 residues. V was trimmed by 3 bases and J by 9 bases, leaving 9 bases between them. The CDR3 coding sequence is TGTGCCAGTAGTATCCCCGCGTGGCCCCAGCATTTT. It codes for CASSIPAWPQHF.

The V gene is TRBV6-5, the J gene TRBJ1-2, with 7 bases aligning to TRBD1. Germline V lookup: CDR1 MNHEY, CDR2 SVGAGI. Trimming at V came to 6 bases and at J to 2 bases, leaving 6 bases not matched to a gene. This CDR3 comprises 14 residues. CDR3: CASRGPGGNYGYTF. In DNA form, the CDR3 reads TGTGCCAGCAGGGGCCCAGGGGGGAACTATGGCTACACCTTC.

This sequence joins TRBV14 and TRBJ2-3, with 9 bases matching TRBD1. Germline trimming cut 2 bases from V and 6 bases from J; bases unmatched to any gene: 6. Germline V gives CDR1 SGHDN, CDR2 FVKESK. The CDR3 has 15 amino acids. The DNA of the CDR3 is TGTGCCAGCAGCCAAATGGGACAGGGAAGGGATACGCAGTATTTT. It translates to CASSQMGQGRDTQYF. Full variable domain (rest looked up from reference TRBV14 and TRBJ2-3): EAGVTQFPSHSVIEKGQTVTLRCDPISGHDNLYWYRRVMGKEIKFLLHFVKESKQDESGMPNNRFLAERTGGTYSTLKVQPAELEDSGVYFCASSQMGQGRDTQYFGPGTRLTVL.

The genes are TRBV12-5 and TRBJ2-2, with D uncertain. This CDR3 comprises 13 residues. Trimming took off 1 base at V and 7 bases at J, with 7 bases between the two ends. Germline V gene sequence: CDR1 LGHNT, CDR2 FRNRAP. The CDR3 region has the DNA TGTGCTAGTGGTTTGGCCCAGAACGGGGAGCTGTTTTTT. This codes for CASGLAQNGELFF.

The chain combines TRBV12-3 or TRBV12-4 with TRBJ2-5; D is undetermined. V lost 3 bases and J 6 bases, leaving 5 bases between the germline ends. The CDR3 covers 11 residues. As DNA, the CDR3 is TGTGCCAGCAGTTTCGAGCAGACCCAGTACTTC. Its translation: CASSFEQTQYF.

The chain combines TRBV18 with TRBJ1-4; tentative D call: TRBD1 (6 bases). The V and J ends lost 1 base and 5 bases respectively, with 11 bases between them. This CDR3 comprises 15 residues. Germline CDR1 is KGHSH and CDR2 is LQKENI. This chain's CDR3 is CASSPRPRGNEKLFF. As DNA, the CDR3 is TGTGCCAGCTCACCACGTCCAAGGGGGAATGAAAAACTGTTTTTT.

The chain recombines TRBV21-1 with TRBJ2-5; no DNA check was done on the table's D call, TRBD1. TRBV21-1 is tagged as a pseudogene. This CDR3 has 16 amino acids. Here the CDR3 reads CASSRRTGQDQETQYF. CDR3 coding DNA: TGTGCCAGCAGCAGGCGGACAGGGCAAGACCAAGAGACCCAGTACTTC.

The rearrangement links TRBV5-1 to TRBJ2-6; TRBD1 agrees at 7 bases. In germline, CDR1 is SGHRS, CDR2 YFSETQ. The CDR3 has 16 amino acids. V was pared by 3 bases and J by 0 bases, with 3 bases of the junction left unmatched. The CDR3 spells CASSSGTDSGANVLTF. DNA of the CDR3: TGCGCCAGCAGCTCCGGGACAGACTCTGGGGCCAACGTCCTGACTTTC.

The sample holds a few counts of this clone. The chain has TRBV4-1 and TRBJ2-5, with 7 bases aligning to TRBD1. The V gene end was trimmed by 3 bases and the J gene end by 3 bases; junction bases not matched to a gene: 1. Germline CDR1 and CDR2: MGHRA and YSYEKL. The CDR3 totals 13 residues. The CDR3 DNA sequence: TGCGCCAGCAGCCAGGGGACAGAAGAGACCCAGTACTTC. It translates to CASSQGTEETQYF.

DNA of the CDR3: TGTGCTAGTGGCAATAGCGGGGGGTATACGCAGTATTTT. As protein: CASGNSGGYTQYF. This sequence joins TRBV12-5 and TRBJ2-3, with 10 bases identical to TRBD2. CDR1 is LGHNT, CDR2 FRNRAP, per germline. V shed 6 bases and J 7 bases; nucleotides not matched to a gene: 4. This CDR3 region has 13 residues.

J is TRBJ2-2 and V is TRBV5-1, with 11 nucleotides matching TRBD2. From germline, CDR1 is SGHRS and CDR2 YFSETQ. The CDR3 runs 14 residues. With V trimmed by 7 bases and J by 4 bases, 3 bases remained unmatched. CDR3 region: CASGGTSGTGELFF. CDR3 DNA sequence: TGCGCCAGCGGAGGGACTAGCGGCACCGGGGAGCTGTTTTTT.

This chain uses TRBV5-1 with TRBJ2-1, with TRBD2 identical over 13 bases. CDR3 size: 15 residues. CDR1 and CDR2 from the germline V gene are SGHRS and YFSETQ. Germline trimming cut 1 base from V and 9 bases from J; bases unmatched to any gene: 4. CDR3 sequence (DNA): TGCGCCAGCAGCTTGAAAGGACTAGCGGGGGCTGAGCAGTTCTTC. This codes for CASSLKGLAGAEQFF.

V is TRBV6-4 and J is TRBJ2-7; 9 nucleotides align to TRBD2. Trimming removed 6 bases from V and 7 bases from J; junction bases left unmatched: 22. The germline V gene encodes CDR1 MRHNA and CDR2 SNTAGT. The CDR3 consists of 18 residues. This CDR3 is CASSDTPLGAGGPGEQYF. The CDR3 DNA reads as TGTGCCAGCAGCGATACCCCCTTAGGAGCGGGGGGCCCAGGGGAGCAGTACTTC.

The chain employs TRBV15 and TRBJ1-5; D unclear. V dropped 1 base and J dropped 5 bases, with 6 bases sitting between them. Germline CDR1 is LNHNV and CDR2 is YYDKDF (reference sequence). This CDR3 has 13 residues. CDR3 sequence reads: CATSRAEDQPQHF. The DNA of the CDR3 is TGTGCCACCAGCAGAGCAGAGGATCAGCCCCAGCATTTT.

The rearrangement links TRBV4-1 to TRBJ2-7; a possible D gene is TRBD2 (6 bases). The germline V and J ends were trimmed by 6 bases and 0 bases, with 9 bases remaining between them. Germline V CDR1 and CDR2: MGHRA, YSYEKL. This CDR3 contains 13 residues. This chain's CDR3 is CASRGLGSYEQYF. As DNA, the CDR3 is TGCGCCAGCAGGGGACTTGGCTCCTACGAGCAGTACTTC.

This chain connects TRBV5-1 to TRBJ2-1; TRBD1 is a possible D gene (6 bases). Looked up from germline, CDR1 is SGHRS and CDR2 is YFSETQ. The CDR3 consists of 13 residues. V was clipped by 7 bases and J by 0 bases, with 8 bases between them. The CDR3 region is CASADSSYNEQFF. Written as DNA, the CDR3 is TGCGCCAGCGCGGACAGCTCCTACAATGAGCAGTTCTTC. Complete variable domain (other parts from reference TRBV5-1 and TRBJ2-1): KAGVTQTPRYLIKTRGQQVTLSCSPISGHRSVSWYQQTPGQGLQFLFEYFSETQRNKGNFPGRFSGRQFSNSRSEMNVSTLELGDSALYLCASADSSYNEQFFGPGTRLTVL.

This clone was seen more than once but under ten times. The chain is built from TRBV9 and TRBJ2-5, with D hard to call. The CDR3 extends over 14 amino acids. The V and J ends lost 0 bases and 0 bases respectively, with 6 bases between them. Germline CDR1 and CDR2: SGDLS and YYNGEE. The CDR3 DNA reads TGTGCCAGCAGCGTAGAGAACTACCAAGAGACCCAGTACTTC. It specifies CASSVENYQETQYF.

The chain is built from TRBV19 and TRBJ1-1; D might be TRBD1 (5 bases). This CDR3 region has 15 residues. Germline CDR1 is LNHDA and CDR2 is SQIVND (reference sequence). V lost 2 bases, J lost 2 bases, and 12 bases lay in between. The CDR3 nucleotides read TGTGCCAGTAGTATATGGGGCAGAACAAACACTGAAGCTTTCTTT. Amino acid sequence: CASSIWGRTNTEAFF. Full variable domain (outside the CDR3, taken from reference TRBV19 and TRBJ1-1): DGGITQSPKYLFRKEGQNVTLSCEQNLNHDAMYWYRQDPGQGLRLIYYSQIVNDFQKGDIAEGYSVSREKKESFPLTVTSAQKNPTAFYLCASSIWGRTNTEAFFGQGTRLTVV.